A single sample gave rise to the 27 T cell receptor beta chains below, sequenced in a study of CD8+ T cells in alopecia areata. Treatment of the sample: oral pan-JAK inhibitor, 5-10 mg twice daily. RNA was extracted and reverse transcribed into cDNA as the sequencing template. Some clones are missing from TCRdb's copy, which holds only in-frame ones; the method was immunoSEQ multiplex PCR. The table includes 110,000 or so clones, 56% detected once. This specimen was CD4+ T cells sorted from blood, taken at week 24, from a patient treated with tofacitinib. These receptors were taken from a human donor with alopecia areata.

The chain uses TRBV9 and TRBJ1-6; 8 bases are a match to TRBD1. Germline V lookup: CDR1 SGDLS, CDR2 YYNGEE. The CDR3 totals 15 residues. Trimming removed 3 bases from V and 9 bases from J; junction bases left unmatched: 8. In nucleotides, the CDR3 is TGTGCCAGCAGCGGTGCCCAGGGGGCAGGTTCACCCCTCCACTTT. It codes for CASSGAQGAGSPLHF.

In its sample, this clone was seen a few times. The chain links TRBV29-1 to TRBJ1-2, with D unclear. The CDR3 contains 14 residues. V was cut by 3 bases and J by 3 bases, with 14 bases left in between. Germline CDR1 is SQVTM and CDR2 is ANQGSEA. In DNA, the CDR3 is TGCAGCGTTGACTCAATTCCTGGTGACTATGGCTACACCTTC. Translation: CSVDSIPGDYGYTF. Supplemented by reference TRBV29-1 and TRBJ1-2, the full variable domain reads SAVISQKPSRDICQRGTSLTIQCQVDSQVTMMFWYRQQPGQSLTLIATANQGSEATYESGFVIDKFPISRPNLTFSTLTVSNMSPEDSSIYLCSVDSIPGDYGYTFGSGTRLTVV.

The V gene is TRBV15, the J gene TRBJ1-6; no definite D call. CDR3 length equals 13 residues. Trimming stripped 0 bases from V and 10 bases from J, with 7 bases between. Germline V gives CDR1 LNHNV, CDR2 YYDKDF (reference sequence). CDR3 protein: CATSRDSGSPLHF. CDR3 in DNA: TGTGCCACCAGCAGAGATTCGGGGTCACCCCTCCACTTT.

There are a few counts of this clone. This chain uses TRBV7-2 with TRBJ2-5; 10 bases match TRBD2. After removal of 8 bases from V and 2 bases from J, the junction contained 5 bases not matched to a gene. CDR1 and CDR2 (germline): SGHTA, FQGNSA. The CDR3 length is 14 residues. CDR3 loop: CASLSGGSQETQYF. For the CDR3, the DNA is TGTGCCAGCCTTAGCGGGGGGTCTCAAGAGACCCAGTACTTC. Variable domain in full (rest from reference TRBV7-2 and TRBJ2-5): GAGVSQSPSNKVTEKGKDVELRCDPISGHTALYWYRQSLGQGLEFLIYFQGNSAPDKSGLPSDRFSAERTGGSVSTLTIQRTQQEDSAVYLCASLSGGSQETQYFGPGTRLLVL.

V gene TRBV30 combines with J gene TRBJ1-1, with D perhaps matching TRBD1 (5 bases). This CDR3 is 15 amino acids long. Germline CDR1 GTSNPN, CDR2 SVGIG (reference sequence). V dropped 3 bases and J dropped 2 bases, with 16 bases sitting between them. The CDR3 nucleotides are TGTGCCTGGAGGGGGCAAGGGGCGCTTAACACTGAAGCTTTCTTT. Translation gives CAWRGQGALNTEAFF.

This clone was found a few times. The CDR3 reads CSADRGADTQYF. CDR3 nucleotides: TGCAGCGCTGACAGGGGCGCAGATACGCAGTATTTT. This chain connects TRBV29-1 to TRBJ2-3; 8 nucleotides agree with TRBD1. Unmatched junction bases numbered 4, after V lost 7 bases and J lost 4 bases. Germline CDR1 SQVTM, CDR2 ANQGSEA. CDR3 size: 12 residues.

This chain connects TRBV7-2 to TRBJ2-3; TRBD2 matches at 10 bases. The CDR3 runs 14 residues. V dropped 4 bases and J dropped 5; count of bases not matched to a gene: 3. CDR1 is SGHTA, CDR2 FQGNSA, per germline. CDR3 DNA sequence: TGTGCCAGCAGCTGGATAGCGGGGGGAGATACGCAGTATTTT. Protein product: CASSWIAGGDTQYF.

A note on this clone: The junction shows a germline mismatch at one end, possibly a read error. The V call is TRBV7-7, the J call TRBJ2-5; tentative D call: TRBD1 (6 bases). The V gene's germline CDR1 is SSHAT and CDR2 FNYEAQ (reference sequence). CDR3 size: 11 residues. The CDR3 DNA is TGTGCTAGCAGCTTAGGGGGGACCCAGTACTTC. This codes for CASSLGGTQYF. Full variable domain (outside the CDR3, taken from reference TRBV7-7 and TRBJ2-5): GAGVSQSPRYKVTKRGQDVTLRCDPISSHATLYWYQQALGQGPEFLTYFNYEAQPDKSGLPSDRFSAERPEGSISTLTIQRTEQRDSAMYRCASSLGGTQYFGPGTRLLVL.

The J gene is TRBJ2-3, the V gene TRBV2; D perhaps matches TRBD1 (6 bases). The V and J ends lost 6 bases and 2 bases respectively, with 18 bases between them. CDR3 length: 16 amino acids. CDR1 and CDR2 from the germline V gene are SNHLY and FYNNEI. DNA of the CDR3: TGTGCCAGCAGCCCTATAGACAGGACCCCCACAGATACGCAGTATTTT. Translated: CASSPIDRTPTDTQYF.

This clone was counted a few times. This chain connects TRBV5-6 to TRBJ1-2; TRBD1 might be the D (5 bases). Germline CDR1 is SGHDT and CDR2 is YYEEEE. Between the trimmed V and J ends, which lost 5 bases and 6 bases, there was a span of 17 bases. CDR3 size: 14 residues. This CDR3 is CASRGFGREDGYTF. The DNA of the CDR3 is TGTGCCAGCAGGGGGTTCGGCAGGGAAGATGGCTACACCTTC.

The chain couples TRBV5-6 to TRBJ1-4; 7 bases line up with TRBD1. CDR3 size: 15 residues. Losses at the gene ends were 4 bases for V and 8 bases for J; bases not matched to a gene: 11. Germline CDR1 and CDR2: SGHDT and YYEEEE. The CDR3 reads CASSVGQGVGEKLFF. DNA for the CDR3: TGTGCCAGCAGCGTTGGGCAGGGGGTAGGGGAAAAACTGTTTTTT.

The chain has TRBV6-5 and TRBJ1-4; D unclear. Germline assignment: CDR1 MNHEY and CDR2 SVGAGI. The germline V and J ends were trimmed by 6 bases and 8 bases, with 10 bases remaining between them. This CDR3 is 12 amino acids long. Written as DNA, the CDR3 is TGTGCCAGCAGCAAATCACGAGAAAAACTGTTTTTT. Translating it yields CASSKSREKLFF.

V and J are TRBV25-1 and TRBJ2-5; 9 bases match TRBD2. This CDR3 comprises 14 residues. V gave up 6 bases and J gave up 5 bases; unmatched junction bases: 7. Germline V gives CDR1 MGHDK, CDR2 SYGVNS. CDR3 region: CASRQTSGGETQYF. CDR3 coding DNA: TGTGCCAGCAGGCAGACTAGCGGTGGGGAGACCCAGTACTTC.

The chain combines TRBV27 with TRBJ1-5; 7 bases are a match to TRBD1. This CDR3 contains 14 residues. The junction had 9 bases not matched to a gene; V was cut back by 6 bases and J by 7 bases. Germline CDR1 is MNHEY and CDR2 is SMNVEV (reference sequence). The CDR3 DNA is TGTGCCAGCAGGCAAGCCGGGACAGTCCAGCCCCAGCATTTT. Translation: CASRQAGTVQPQHF.

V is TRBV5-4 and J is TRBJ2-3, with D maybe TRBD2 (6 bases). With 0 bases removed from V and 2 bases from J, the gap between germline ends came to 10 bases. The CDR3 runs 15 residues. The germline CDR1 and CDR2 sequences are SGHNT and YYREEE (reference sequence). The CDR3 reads CASSLGGLATDTQYF. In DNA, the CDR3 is TGTGCCAGCAGCTTGGGGGGACTTGCCACAGATACGCAGTATTTT.

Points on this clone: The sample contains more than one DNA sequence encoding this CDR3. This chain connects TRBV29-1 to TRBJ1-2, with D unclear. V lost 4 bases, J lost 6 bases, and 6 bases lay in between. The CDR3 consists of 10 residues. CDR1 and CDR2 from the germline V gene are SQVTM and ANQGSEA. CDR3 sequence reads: CSVGTDGYTF. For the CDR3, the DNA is TGCAGCGTTGGCACAGATGGCTACACCTTC.

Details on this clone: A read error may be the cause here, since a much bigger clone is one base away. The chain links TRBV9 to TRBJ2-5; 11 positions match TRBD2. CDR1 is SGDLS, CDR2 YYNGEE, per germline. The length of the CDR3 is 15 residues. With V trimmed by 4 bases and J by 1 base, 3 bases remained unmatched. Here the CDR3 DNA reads TGTGCCAGCAGCCTGGGACTAGCGGTCCAAGAGACCCAGTACTTC. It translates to CASSLGLAVQETQYF.

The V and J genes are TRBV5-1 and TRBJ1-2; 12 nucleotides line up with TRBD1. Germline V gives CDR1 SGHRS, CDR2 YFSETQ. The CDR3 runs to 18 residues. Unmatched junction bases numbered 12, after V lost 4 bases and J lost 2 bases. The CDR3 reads CASSINYRDRGLNYGYTF. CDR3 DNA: TGCGCCAGCAGCATAAATTACCGGGACAGGGGGCTCAACTATGGCTACACCTTC. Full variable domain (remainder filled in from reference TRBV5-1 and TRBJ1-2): KAGVTQTPRYLIKTRGQQVTLSCSPISGHRSVSWYQQTPGQGLQFLFEYFSETQRNKGNFPGRFSGRQFSNSRSEMNVSTLELGDSALYLCASSINYRDRGLNYGYTFGSGTRLTVV.

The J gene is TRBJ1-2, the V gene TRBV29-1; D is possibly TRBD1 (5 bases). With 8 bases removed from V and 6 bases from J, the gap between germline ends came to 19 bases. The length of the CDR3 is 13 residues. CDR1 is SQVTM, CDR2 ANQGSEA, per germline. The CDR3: CSTGVGEGNGYTF. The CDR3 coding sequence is TGCAGCACCGGGGTAGGGGAAGGTAATGGCTACACCTTC.

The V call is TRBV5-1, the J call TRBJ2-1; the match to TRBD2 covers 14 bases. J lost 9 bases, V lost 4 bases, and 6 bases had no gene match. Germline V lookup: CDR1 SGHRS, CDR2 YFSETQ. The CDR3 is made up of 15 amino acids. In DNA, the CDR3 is TGCGCCAGCAGCCTGACTAGCGGGGGGGCTAGTGAGCAGTTCTTC. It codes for CASSLTSGGASEQFF.

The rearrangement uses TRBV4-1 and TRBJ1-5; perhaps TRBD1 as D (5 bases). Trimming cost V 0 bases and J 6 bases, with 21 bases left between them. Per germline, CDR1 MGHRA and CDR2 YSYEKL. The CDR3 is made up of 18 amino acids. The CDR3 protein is CASSQDETGAFSGQPQHF. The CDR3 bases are TGCGCCAGCAGCCAAGATGAAACAGGTGCCTTTTCTGGTCAGCCCCAGCATTTT.

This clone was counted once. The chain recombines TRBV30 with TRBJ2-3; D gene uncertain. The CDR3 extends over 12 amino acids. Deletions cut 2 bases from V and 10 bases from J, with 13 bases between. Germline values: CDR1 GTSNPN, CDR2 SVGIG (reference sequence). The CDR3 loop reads CAWSHRDGAQYF. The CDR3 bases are TGTGCCTGGAGTCACCGAGATGGGGCGCAGTATTTT. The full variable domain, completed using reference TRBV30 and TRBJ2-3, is SQTIHQWPATLVQPVGSPLSLECTVEGTSNPNLYWYRQAAGRGLQLLFYSVGIGQISSEVPQNLSASRPQDRQFILSSKKLLLSDSGFYLCAWSHRDGAQYFGPGTRLTVL.

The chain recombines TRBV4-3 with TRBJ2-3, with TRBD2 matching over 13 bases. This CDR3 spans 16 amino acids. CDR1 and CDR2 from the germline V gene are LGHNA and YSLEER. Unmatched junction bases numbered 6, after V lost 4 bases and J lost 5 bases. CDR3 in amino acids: CASSRATSGGKDTQYF. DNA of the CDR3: TGCGCCAGCAGCCGGGCGACTAGCGGGGGGAAAGATACGCAGTATTTT.

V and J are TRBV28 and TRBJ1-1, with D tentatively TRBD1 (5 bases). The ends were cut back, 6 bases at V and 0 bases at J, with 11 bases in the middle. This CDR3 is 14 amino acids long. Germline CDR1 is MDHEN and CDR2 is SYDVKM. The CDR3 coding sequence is TGTGCCAGCAGCTTACGACAGATGAACACTGAAGCTTTCTTT. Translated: CASSLRQMNTEAFF.

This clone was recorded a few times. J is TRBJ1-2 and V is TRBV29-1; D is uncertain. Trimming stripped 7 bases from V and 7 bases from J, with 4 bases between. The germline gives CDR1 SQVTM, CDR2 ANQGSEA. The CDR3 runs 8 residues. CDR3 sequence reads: CSGGGYTF. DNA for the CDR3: TGCAGCGGAGGTGGCTACACCTTC.

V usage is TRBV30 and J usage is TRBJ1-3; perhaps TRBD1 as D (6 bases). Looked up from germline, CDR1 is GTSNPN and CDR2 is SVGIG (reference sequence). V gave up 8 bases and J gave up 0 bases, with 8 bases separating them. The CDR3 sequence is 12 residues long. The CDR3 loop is CAGQNSGNTIYF. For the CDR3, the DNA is TGTGCCGGACAGAACTCTGGAAACACCATATATTTT.

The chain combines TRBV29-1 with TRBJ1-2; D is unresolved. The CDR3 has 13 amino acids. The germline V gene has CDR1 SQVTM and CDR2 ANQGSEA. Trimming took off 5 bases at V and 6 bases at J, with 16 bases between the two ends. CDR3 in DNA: TGCAGCGTTAAAACCGGGTACTCGAATGGCTACACCTTC. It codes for CSVKTGYSNGYTF.